Listed below are T cell receptor beta chains from one sample, sequenced in a study of shared clonotypes between healthy human individuals. Profiling relied on immunoSEQ multiplex PCR, and the TCRdb table lists in-frame clones only, not all of them. This sample has about 2.3 million clones, with about 92% found just once. The sample taken for sequencing was naive CD4+ T cells from PBMCs. The receptors shown here come from a man between 18 and 35 years old in good health. Some clones in this sample may be carry-over from other donors' samples. Each CDR3 is given with its conserved first and last residue. The order of the fields is D gene, J gene, V gene, clone size, CDR3 protein, CDR3 DNA. The D gene is left open where the match is weak. Size values are once, few and many counts, or a class for expanded clones, and some rows have none.

D gene: TRBD1; J gene: TRBJ1-4; V gene: TRBV6-6; clone size: -; CDR3 protein: CASSPTGLNEKLFF; CDR3 DNA: TGTGCCAGCAGTCCGACAGGGCTGAACGAAAAACTGTTTTTT
D gene: -; J gene: TRBJ2-1; V gene: TRBV5-1; clone size: -; CDR3 protein: CASSPDALPGFNEQFF; CDR3 DNA: TGCGCCAGCAGCCCCGATGCCCTACCGGGATTCAATGAGCAGTTCTTC
D gene: -; J gene: TRBJ2-5; V gene: TRBV27; clone size: -; CDR3 protein: CASSIRERQTQYF; CDR3 DNA: TGTGCCAGCAGCATCCGGGAGAGACAGACCCAGTACTTC
D gene: -; J gene: TRBJ2-4; V gene: TRBV11-1; clone size: -; CDR3 protein: CASTRDRLGAKNIQYF; CDR3 DNA: TGTGCCAGCACCAGAGACAGGCTGGGAGCCAAAAACATTCAGTACTTC
D gene: TRBD1; J gene: TRBJ2-2; V gene: TRBV11-3; clone size: -; CDR3 protein: CASSQGARTTGELFF; CDR3 DNA: TGTGCCAGCAGCCAGGGGGCCAGAACCACCGGGGAGCTGTTTTTT
D gene: -; J gene: TRBJ2-1; V gene: TRBV9; clone size: -; CDR3 protein: CASSVAPTEGDEQFF; CDR3 DNA: TGTGCCAGCAGCGTAGCTCCGACAGAAGGGGATGAGCAGTTCTTC
D gene: -; J gene: TRBJ2-1; V gene: TRBV6-1; clone size: -; CDR3 protein: CASRVHEQFF; CDR3 DNA: TGTGCCAGCAGGGTCCATGAGCAGTTCTTC
D gene: TRBD1; J gene: TRBJ2-1; V gene: TRBV5-1; clone size: -; CDR3 protein: CASSLRTGYTYNEQFF; CDR3 DNA: TGCGCCAGCAGCTTGCGGACAGGGTACACCTACAATGAGCAGTTCTTC
D gene: TRBD1; J gene: TRBJ1-4; V gene: TRBV7-9; clone size: -; CDR3 protein: CASRRTGGDEKLFF; CDR3 DNA: TGTGCCAGCAGAAGGACAGGGGGCGACGAAAAACTGTTTTTT
D gene: -; J gene: TRBJ1-2; V gene: TRBV5-5; clone size: -; CDR3 protein: CASSSDTGNYGYTF; CDR3 DNA: TGTGCCAGCAGCTCCGATACAGGGAACTATGGCTACACCTTC
D gene: TRBD2; J gene: TRBJ2-7; V gene: TRBV5-1; clone size: once; CDR3 protein: CASSRMTSGIGEQYF; CDR3 DNA: TGCGCCAGCAGCCGGATGACTAGCGGGATCGGCGAGCAGTACTTC
D gene: -; J gene: TRBJ1-4; V gene: TRBV6-5; clone size: -; CDR3 protein: CASRATNEKLFF; CDR3 DNA: TGTGCCAGCAGGGCGACTAATGAAAAACTGTTTTTT
D gene: -; J gene: TRBJ2-1; V gene: TRBV18; clone size: -; CDR3 protein: CASSPYGNEQFF; CDR3 DNA: TGTGCCAGCTCACCATATGGGAATGAGCAGTTCTTC
D gene: -; J gene: TRBJ2-5; V gene: TRBV5-1; clone size: -; CDR3 protein: CASSDARQETQYF; CDR3 DNA: TGCGCCAGCAGCGACGCCCGCCAAGAGACCCAGTACTTC
D gene: -; J gene: TRBJ1-1; V gene: TRBV2; clone size: -; CDR3 protein: CASRQNTEAFF; CDR3 DNA: TGTGCCAGCAGACAGAACACTGAAGCTTTCTTT
D gene: -; J gene: TRBJ2-5; V gene: TRBV7-2; clone size: -; CDR3 protein: CASSLGVGTQYF; CDR3 DNA: TGTGCCAGCAGCTTAGGGGTGGGGACCCAGTACTTC
D gene: -; J gene: TRBJ2-1; V gene: TRBV29-1; clone size: -; CDR3 protein: CSYSYNEQFF; CDR3 DNA: TGCAGCTACTCCTACAATGAGCAGTTCTTC
D gene: -; J gene: TRBJ2-2; V gene: TRBV6-1; clone size: -; CDR3 protein: CASRTSFWDTGELFF; CDR3 DNA: TGTGCCAGCAGGACCTCATTTTGGGACACCGGGGAGCTGTTTTTT
D gene: -; J gene: TRBJ1-1; V gene: TRBV4-1; clone size: few; CDR3 protein: CASSQASTVLREAFF; CDR3 DNA: TGCGCCAGCAGCCAAGCTTCTACAGTCCTAAGGGAGGCTTTCTTT
D gene: TRBD1; J gene: TRBJ2-2; V gene: TRBV6-5; clone size: -; CDR3 protein: CASSATGDPGELFF; CDR3 DNA: TGTGCCAGCAGTGCTACAGGGGACCCCGGGGAGCTGTTTTTT
D gene: -; J gene: TRBJ1-2; V gene: TRBV27; clone size: -; CDR3 protein: CASSPLTVPTF; CDR3 DNA: TGTGCCAGCAGTCCCCTAACTGTCCCCACCTTC
D gene: TRBD1; J gene: TRBJ1-4; V gene: TRBV6-5; clone size: -; CDR3 protein: CASRDRVDEKLFF; CDR3 DNA: TGTGCCAGCAGAGACAGGGTAGATGAAAAACTGTTTTTT
D gene: -; J gene: TRBJ2-5; V gene: TRBV28; clone size: -; CDR3 protein: CASSASRRQETQYF; CDR3 DNA: TGTGCCAGCAGTGCCTCACGGAGGCAAGAGACCCAGTACTTC
D gene: -; J gene: TRBJ1-2; V gene: TRBV28; clone size: -; CDR3 protein: CASSLGPRRDYGYTF; CDR3 DNA: TGTGCCAGCAGTTTAGGTCCTAGACGGGACTATGGCTACACCTTC
D gene: -; J gene: TRBJ1-5; V gene: TRBV9; clone size: -; CDR3 protein: CASSTTGNSNQPQHF; CDR3 DNA: TGTGCCAGCAGCACGACAGGAAATAGCAATCAGCCCCAGCATTTT
D gene: -; J gene: TRBJ2-7; V gene: TRBV14; clone size: -; CDR3 protein: CASSQVTGVSYEQYF; CDR3 DNA: TGTGCCAGCAGCCAAGTAACGGGGGTATCCTACGAGCAGTACTTC
D gene: -; J gene: TRBJ1-4; V gene: TRBV27; clone size: -; CDR3 protein: CASSLSLPSPGSNEKLFF; CDR3 DNA: TGTGCCAGCAGTTTATCACTGCCTTCACCGGGAAGCAATGAAAAACTGTTTTTT
D gene: -; J gene: TRBJ2-1; V gene: TRBV2; clone size: -; CDR3 protein: CASSETRNEQFF; CDR3 DNA: TGTGCCAGCAGTGAAACGCGCAATGAGCAGTTCTTC
D gene: TRBD2; J gene: TRBJ2-7; V gene: TRBV7-6; clone size: -; CDR3 protein: CASSSRTSGGDSSYEQYF; CDR3 DNA: TGTGCCAGCAGCTCTAGGACTAGCGGGGGAGATAGCTCCTACGAGCAGTACTTC
D gene: TRBD1; J gene: TRBJ1-2; V gene: TRBV28; clone size: -; CDR3 protein: CASRGTGAYGYTF; CDR3 DNA: TGTGCCAGCAGGGGTACAGGGGCATACGGCTACACCTTC
D gene: -; J gene: TRBJ2-5; V gene: TRBV10-3; clone size: -; CDR3 protein: CAISDSERGETQYF; CDR3 DNA: TGTGCCATCAGTGATTCAGAAAGGGGGGAGACCCAGTACTTC
D gene: -; J gene: TRBJ1-2; V gene: TRBV5-6; clone size: few; CDR3 protein: CASSWGLGGGYTF; CDR3 DNA: TGTGCCAGCAGCTGGGGACTTGGGGGTGGCTACACCTTC
D gene: -; J gene: TRBJ1-5; V gene: TRBV28; clone size: -; CDR3 protein: CASSSPNQPQHF; CDR3 DNA: TGTGCCAGCAGTTCACCCAATCAGCCCCAGCATTTT
D gene: TRBD2; J gene: TRBJ2-1; V gene: TRBV5-1; clone size: -; CDR3 protein: CASTSGLAAYNEQFF; CDR3 DNA: TGCGCCAGCACCTCGGGGCTAGCGGCCTACAATGAGCAGTTCTTC